This record looks at one TCR beta chain sequence and its context. There is no known antigen for this receptor. The sample holds no much larger clone one base away, and base qualities are not on file. Patients with autoimmune disease history or receiving systemic immunosuppression were excluded from the trial. Peripheral blood for TCR sequencing was collected from all dose cohorts at baseline, on cycle 4 day 1, and on cycle 7 day 1. The samples were taken from a phase I, first-in-human, multicenter, open-label dose-escalation trial of ivuxolimab. The trial enrolled adults with locally advanced or metastatic head and neck squamous cell, hepatocellular, melanoma or renal cell carcinoma. Before TCR sequencing, CD4+ T cells and CD8+ T cells were sorted from peripheral blood as separate populations. This sample is part of a study of OX40 agonist ivuxolimab in advanced cancers. For the study in its entirety: The costimulatory receptor OX40 (CD134) was targeted by ivuxolimab, a fully human IgG2 agonistic monoclonal antibody. Intravenous ivuxolimab was administered to patients every 2 weeks at six dose levels: 0.01, 0.1, 0.3, 1.5, 3 and 10 mg/kg. Among the approximately 54 dose-escalation patients, around 19 had hepatocellular carcinoma, around 15 melanoma, 9 renal cell carcinoma and 9 head and neck cancer. In the dose-escalation cohort, approximately 82% of patients were male, and the mean age was 60 years with a range of 23 to 79. Prior anti-PD-1, anti-PD-L1 or anti-CTLA-4 therapy was permitted, and 40% to 50% of dose-escalation patients had received checkpoint inhibitors. Partial responses occurred in three dose-escalation patients, of whom one had hepatocellular carcinoma and two had cutaneous melanoma. Peripheral TCRbeta sequencing was intended to test whether TCR sequence diversity was altered and clonal T-cell expansion was caused by ivuxolimab. The paper describes the monotherapy dose-escalation part (N of about 47 patients) of the phase I trial of ivuxolimab.

What the work shows at the level of the full study, not this receptor alone: Which antigens the clonally expanded peripheral T cells were specific for was not determined. After ivuxolimab, expanded clones were on average more numerous among CD8+ T cells than among CD4+ T cells. Partial responders in the 0.1-3.0 mg/kg groups had among the lowest normalized peripheral clonal expansion, especially among CD8+ T cells. Low levels of normalized T-cell clonal expansion were also seen in some patients who did not respond. At doses of 0.1 to 3.0 mg/kg, clonal expansion of both CD4+ and CD8+ T cells in blood was seen between baseline and week 6.

Genomic DNA was isolated from the sorted cells so that the TCRbeta CDR3 region could be sequenced. The immunoSEQ Assay was used for sequencing of TCRbeta CDR3 regions. Entries here come from immuneACCESS through TCRdb and include only in-frame sequences with V and J called. Some clones fail to appear in such tables; in the studies checked, an unresolved V gene covers under half of the shortfall, and the cause of the remainder is unknown. The sample table lists almost 35,000 clones, under 80% of them with a count of one. In total, the top ten clones hold roughly 9.7% of the sample. Sequencing was performed on CD4+ or CD8+ T cells sorted from blood, taken in a trial of the OX40 agonist ivuxolimab. The sequence derives from an adult with an advanced solid tumor such as melanoma, head and neck, liver or kidney cancer.

This receptor has the CDR3 CASSLGTNGWNEQFF. The sequence in DNA is TGCGCCAGCAGCTTAGGGACAAATGGGTGGAATGAGCAGTTCTTC. The rearranged segments are TRBV5-1 and TRBJ2-1; the D region possibly corresponds to TRBD1 (6 bases align). CDR1 and CDR2 are drawn from the germline V gene: SGHRS, YFSETQ. Relative to germline, V is 2 bases shorter and J is 7 bases shorter, with 16 bases between their ends. The CDR3, from cysteine to phenylalanine, totals 15 residues. The DNA shown is the 45-base CDR3, in frame from base 1.